This TCR beta chain was sequenced in a study of Ad26.COV2.S vaccination and SARS-CoV-2 variants. Sequencing was performed with immunoSEQ multiplex PCR; in TCRdb, only in-frame clones are kept and a portion is missing. Here the sample spans about 480,000 clones, roughly 89% being singletons. The treatment here: roughly 18 received Ad26.COV2.S at low or high dose, single or two shots; about 5 received placebo; per-sample allocation not given. It was on day 63 after the first vaccine or placebo injection that samples were taken. The sequencing here drew on peripheral blood, taken in a trial of Ad26.COV2.S vaccine versus placebo. This clonotype was sampled from a person aged 18-60 years who received the Ad26.COV2.S COVID-19 vaccine or a placebo.

The CDR3 loop reads CASSLSGYEKLFF. The CDR3 bases are TGTGCCAGCAGTTTGTCAGGGTATGAAAAACTGTTTTTT. The gene calls are TRBV6-5 and TRBJ1-4; a possible D gene is TRBD1 (5 bases). The V and J ends lost 4 bases and 6 bases respectively, with 9 bases between them. From germline, CDR1 is MNHEY and CDR2 SVGAGI. The CDR3 is 13 amino acids.